The rows below give T cell receptor beta chains drawn from one sample of a study of blood T cells in healthy people across ages. From the 5' RACE reads, TCRdb called clonotypes with MiXCR, one entry per CDR3 protein. Counted here are 890,000 or so distinct CDR3 sequences, approximately 59% occurring once; the ten biggest clones make up about 30%. What was sequenced was blood. These receptors were collected from a man aged 25-45 years in good health. Both conserved end residues are part of each CDR3. A D gene is named only where the DNA matches it firmly. Size is omitted from some rows. Given values are once, few, many or a class for expanded clones.

DNA	CDR3	length	D	V	J	size
TGTGCCAGCAGCCACGCAGGGGGGAAAGAGACCCAGTACTTC	CASSHAGGKETQYF	14	.	TRBV3-1	TRBJ2-5	.
TGTGCCATCGGAGGAGGGGAGCACTATGGCTACACCTTC	CAIGGGEHYGYTF	13	.	TRBV10-3	TRBJ1-2	few
TGTGCCACCAGTGATTCGGGATCCCCCACCTACGAGCAGTACTTC	CATSDSGSPTYEQYF	15	.	TRBV24-1	TRBJ2-7	.
TGTGCCACCAGCAGAGTTTCGGGGGATGAGCAGTTCTTC	CATSRVSGDEQFF	13	.	TRBV15	TRBJ2-1	once
TGTGCCAGCAGCTCTTACGGAGGACAGGGGGCGAGTGGCTACACCTTC	CASSSYGGQGASGYTF	16	TRBD1	TRBV7-9	TRBJ1-2	.
TGTGCCTGCAGTTTGCGGCTAGCGGGGGACCATGAGCAGTTCTTC	CACSLRLAGDHEQFF	15	TRBD2	TRBV6-2/TRBV6-3	TRBJ2-1	.
TGTGCCAGCAGTTCAACCCGAACCGCAACAGGCTACACCTTC	CASSSTRTATGYTF	14	.	TRBV12-3/TRBV12-4	TRBJ1-2	.
TGTGCCAGCCGCGTAGAGGGGGCCTCCTACGAGCAGTACTTC	CASRVEGASYEQYF	14	TRBD1	TRBV9	TRBJ2-7	.
TGTGCCAGCACCGTGGACAGGGGGCGTTACGGGGCCAACGTCCTGACTTTC	CASTVDRGRYGANVLTF	17	TRBD1	TRBV6-2/TRBV6-3	TRBJ2-6	.
TGCACCCGTCGACAGGAGAAAAACATTCAGTACTTC	CTRRQEKNIQYF	12	.	TRBV29-1	TRBJ2-4	.
TGCGCCAGCAGCGACGCCCAGGGAGCTTTCTTT	CASSDAQGAFF	11	.	TRBV5-1	TRBJ1-1	many
TGTGCCAGCAGCTTAGGGGGATTAAAATGGAATGAGCAGTTCTTC	CASSLGGLKWNEQFF	15	.	TRBV7-2	TRBJ2-1	.
TGTGCCAGCAGTGGGTCGGGACGGAGAAACGGGGAGCTGTTTTTT	CASSGSGRRNGELFF	15	.	TRBV2	TRBJ2-2	.
TGTGACAGCAGCCAGGGACAGGGAAATGGCTACACCTTC	CDSSQGQGNGYTF	13	TRBD1	TRBV7-3	TRBJ1-2	.
TGTGCCAGCAGTGGGACTAGCGGGGGGGCCAATGGGCAGTTCTTC	CASSGTSGGANGQFF	15	TRBD2	TRBV6-5	TRBJ2-1	.
TGTGCCAGTCCCTGGCAGGGAAACTTCCGCACCCTCCACTTT	CASPWQGNFRTLHF	14	.	TRBV6-8	TRBJ1-6	.
TGTGCCATCAGTGAGGGGGACGGTACCGGGGCCAACGTCCTGACTTTC	CAISEGDGTGANVLTF	16	.	TRBV10-3	TRBJ2-6	.
TGCAGTGCTATTGTGAGCGGGGCCTACGAGCAGTACTTC	CSAIVSGAYEQYF	13	TRBD2	TRBV20-1	TRBJ2-7	.
TGTGCCGGCAGTCACGGCCCCCTAGCGGGGGAAGAGACCCAGTACTTC	CAGSHGPLAGEETQYF	16	TRBD2	TRBV7-9	TRBJ2-5	.
TGTGCCATCGGGGACAGGGGGTTTAGCAATCAGCCCCAGCATTTT	CAIGDRGFSNQPQHF	15	TRBD1	TRBV10-3	TRBJ1-5	.
TGTGCCAGCACCTACCCCGCTCACGGGAGCTCCTACAATGAGCAGTTCTTC	CASTYPAHGSSYNEQFF	17	.	TRBV7-9	TRBJ2-1	.
TGTGCCAGCAGCCGAGGGGGAGTGGAGACCCAGTACTTC	CASSRGGVETQYF	13	.	TRBV25-1	TRBJ2-5	.
TGTGCCAGCAGTGAGTGGGGGGTCAGCACGGAGAACTATGGCTACACCTTC	CASSEWGVSTENYGYTF	17	.	TRBV2	TRBJ1-2	.
TGTGCCAGCACCGACCTAGGGCGGGGGGTACAAGAGACCCAGTACTTC	CASTDLGRGVQETQYF	16	TRBD2	TRBV7-9	TRBJ2-5	.
TGTGCCAGCAGTCCAACAGGGTCCATTCTTTACAATGAGCAGTTCTTC	CASSPTGSILYNEQFF	16	.	TRBV7-9	TRBJ2-1	.
TGCACTATCAGGGTAGCGGGGGGGGATACGCAGTATTTT	CTIRVAGGDTQYF	13	TRBD2	TRBV29-1	TRBJ2-3	.
TGTGCCAGCAGGGGGGGATGGATCTATGGCTACACCTTC	CASRGGWIYGYTF	13	.	TRBV9	TRBJ1-2	.
TGTGCCAGCAGCGCATCTAGCGGGGGGGCCGTTAATGAGCAGTTCTTC	CASSASSGGAVNEQFF	16	TRBD2	TRBV9	TRBJ2-1	.
TGCAGTGCTATCCCCGGGACAGGGACCAAAAACATTCAGTACTTC	CSAIPGTGTKNIQYF	15	TRBD1	TRBV20-1	TRBJ2-4	few
TGCAGTGCTAGCCTCGGGGGCGTTGATGGCTACACCTTC	CSASLGGVDGYTF	13	.	TRBV20-1	TRBJ1-2	few
TGCGCCAGCAGCTCCGGGGAGGAAGGCAATGAGCAGTTCTTC	CASSSGEEGNEQFF	14	.	TRBV5-1	TRBJ2-1	.
TGCGCCAGCAGCTCGACAGGGGGCCTCTACGAGCAGTACTTC	CASSSTGGLYEQYF	14	TRBD1	TRBV4-1	TRBJ2-7	.
TGCGCCAGCAGCCGAACTACAGGAGCGAACACCGGGGAGCTGTTTTTT	CASSRTTGANTGELFF	16	.	TRBV4-3	TRBJ2-2	.
TGTGCCAGCAGCCAGAACACTGCTAGCGGGAGCCAAGAGACCCAGTACTTC	CASSQNTASGSQETQYF	17	TRBD2	TRBV9	TRBJ2-5	.
TGCAGTGCTAGGCCGGGACAGGGTCCAGAAAGCACTGAAGCTTTCTTT	CSARPGQGPESTEAFF	16	TRBD1	TRBV20-1	TRBJ1-1	.
TGCAGTGCTAGAGAATCTACTAGATACTACGAGCAGTACTTC	CSARESTRYYEQYF	14	.	TRBV20-1	TRBJ2-7	.
TGCGCCAGCAGCCATGTCCGAGGGGATGTCCCCATCTCGCAGTACTTC	CASSHVRGDVPISQYF	16	.	TRBV4-3	TRBJ2-7	.
TGTGCCACCAGCAGAGAGGGGGGACCGCAGTTTCAGTACTTC	CATSREGGPQFQYF	14	.	TRBV15	TRBJ2-4	.
TGTGCCAGCAGTTTAGTCTGGGGAAGGACTGAAGCTTTCTTT	CASSLVWGRTEAFF	14	.	TRBV27	TRBJ1-1	.
TGTGCCAGCAGCCGTTCACAGGCTTACTCCTACGAGCAGTACTTC	CASSRSQAYSYEQYF	15	.	TRBV6-5	TRBJ2-7	many
TGTGCCACCAGTGATTTGCTGGGCATTGAGCAGTTCTTC	CATSDLLGIEQFF	13	.	TRBV24-1	TRBJ2-1	.